Below, 25 T cell receptor beta chains from the same sample are listed, as sequenced in a study of T cells in Graves' hyperthyroidism and ophthalmopathy (dated by TCRdb to about 2019). Receptor amplification or capture employed multiplex PCR. Sequencer: Illumina HiSeq 2000. The TCR beta CDR3 regions were amplified from the RNA transcripts. The TCR CDR3 was subjected to a first round of RT-PCR using the HTBI primer set and the Qiagen OneStep RT-PCR kit. TCRdb redid the processing of the public reads, applying fastp at Q25 and MiXCR, and retained in-frame beta chains. Entries that share a CDR3 protein sequence are merged under the most common genes and DNA. The sample includes about 340,000 distinct CDR3 sequences, with 21% observed a single time. The top ten clonotypes cover around half of the sample. The sample consisted of blood. The source of these receptors is a woman aged 45-60 years with Graves' hyperthyroidism.

The rearrangement uses TRBV14 and TRBJ2-7; D gene uncertain. The germline V and J ends were trimmed by 1 base and 3 bases, with 13 bases remaining between them. Germline loops: CDR1 SGHDN, CDR2 FVKESK. The CDR3 length is 15 residues. The CDR3 DNA sequence: TGTGCCAGCAGCCAAGCGGCCCTGCCAAGCTACGAGCAGTACTTC. Translation: CASSQAALPSYEQYF.

This clonotype showed up many times. V and J are TRBV12-3 or TRBV12-4 and TRBJ1-3; weak D call: TRBD1 (6 bases). Trimming took 6 bases from V and 3 from J, leaving 12 bases between them. The CDR3 has 14 amino acids. CDR3 in amino acids: CASRRTGSGNTIYF. In DNA form, the CDR3 reads TGTGCCAGCAGGCGAACAGGGAGTGGAAACACCATATATTTT.

This clonotype came up many times. The chain's CDR3 is CASSFTSGRAGEQYF. CDR3 sequence (DNA): TGTGCCAGCAGTTTCACTAGCGGGAGGGCCGGCGAGCAGTACTTC. The chain has TRBV12-3 or TRBV12-4 and TRBJ2-7; 13 positions agree with TRBD2. This CDR3 comprises 15 residues. With 3 bases clipped from V and 6 bases from J, the junction kept 5 bases outside the gene matches.

As concerns this clonotype: Relative to the germline gene, one junction end is altered; a read error may explain this. The chain employs TRBV9 and TRBJ2-5, with D perhaps matching TRBD1 (6 bases). Germline V gene sequence: CDR1 SGDLS, CDR2 YYNGEE. This CDR3 has 14 amino acids. In DNA form, the CDR3 reads TGTGCCAGCAGCGCGGGGACACACCAAGAGACCCAGTGCTTC. It codes for CASSAGTHQETQCF.

This clonotype was counted at least ten times. The V gene is TRBV28, the J gene TRBJ2-2; 7 bases are shared with TRBD1. CDR1 MDHEN and CDR2 SYDVKM come from the germline V gene. The CDR3 consists of 16 residues. The V gene end was trimmed by 6 bases and the J gene end by 4 bases; junction bases not matched to a gene: 11. The CDR3 DNA follows: TGTGCCAGCAGCCACTCACAGGGGCAGGGCACCGGGGAGCTGTTTTTT. This translates into CASSHSQGQGTGELFF.

About this clonotype itself: One end of the junction does not line up with germline, which may come from a read error. The CDR3 region has the DNA TGCAGCGCGACAGGGGGCGGGCAGCCCCATCATTTT. Residues: CSATGGGQPHHF. This chain connects TRBV20-1 to TRBJ1-5; 10 bases match TRBD1. The length of the CDR3 is 12 residues. Germline V lookup: CDR1 DFQATT, CDR2 SNEGSKA (reference sequence).

This clonotype was counted at least ten times. The chain uses TRBV7-3 and TRBJ2-1; D uncertain. This CDR3 contains 12 residues. Trimming took off 2 bases at V and 9 bases at J, with 8 bases between the two ends. Germline V gene sequence: CDR1 SGHTA, CDR2 FQGTGA. Written as DNA, the CDR3 is TGTGCCAGCAGCTTAGATTTTGCTGAGCAGTTCTTC. It is translated as CASSLDFAEQFF.

In its sample, this clonotype was seen many times. The chain combines TRBV20-1 with TRBJ2-7, with D tentatively TRBD1 (6 bases). The CDR3 extends over 16 amino acids. Germline CDR1 is DFQATT and CDR2 is SNEGSKA (reference sequence). The germline V and J ends were trimmed by 0 bases and 1 base, with 16 bases remaining between them. This CDR3 reads CSAREKLGQGSYEQYF. The CDR3 nucleotides read TGCAGTGCTAGAGAGAAGCTAGGCCAGGGGTCCTACGAGCAGTACTTC.

This clonotype was seen repeatedly, ten times or more. The chain combines TRBV3-1 with TRBJ1-2; D unclear. Germline-derived CDR1 and CDR2 are LGHDT and YNNKEL (reference sequence). Between the trimmed V and J ends, which lost 4 bases and 6 bases, there was a span of 15 bases. The CDR3 is 14 residues long. DNA for the CDR3: TGTGCCAGCAGCCTTGGGTATCTACCCAATGGCTACACCTTC. Translation: CASSLGYLPNGYTF.

This clonotype appeared many times. V usage is TRBV5-1 and J usage is TRBJ1-2, with 7 bases that match TRBD1. Germline CDR1 and CDR2: SGHRS and YFSETQ. V lost 4 bases to trimming and J lost 0 bases; unmatched junction nucleotides: 9. This CDR3 has 16 residues. The DNA for the CDR3 is TGCGCCAGCAGCCCGTCGACAGGGTCGGCTAACTATGGCTACACCTTC. Its protein is CASSPSTGSANYGYTF. The full variable domain, rest sourced from reference TRBV5-1 and TRBJ1-2, is KAGVTQTPRYLIKTRGQQVTLSCSPISGHRSVSWYQQTPGQGLQFLFEYFSETQRNKGNFPGRFSGRQFSNSRSEMNVSTLELGDSALYLCASSPSTGSANYGYTFGSGTRLTVV.

The sample holds a few counts of this clonotype. The CDR3 DNA reads TGTGCCAGTAGCACAATCCAAGCGGGGGGGAAAGAGACCCAGTACTTC. This translates into CASSTIQAGGKETQYF. The rearrangement uses TRBV19 and TRBJ2-5; TRBD2 agrees at 10 bases. The CDR3 is 16 residues long. Germline CDR1 reads LNHDA; CDR2 reads SQIVND (reference sequence). V trimming: 6 bases; J trimming: 3 bases; junction bases outside the gene matches: 10. Variable domain in full (rest from reference TRBV19 and TRBJ2-5): DGGITQSPKYLFRKEGQNVTLSCEQNLNHDAMYWYRQDPGQGLRLIYYSQIVNDFQKGDIAEGYSVSREKKESFPLTVTSAQKNPTAFYLCASSTIQAGGKETQYFGPGTRLLVL.

This clonotype was detected ten times or more. The chain carries TRBV20-1 and TRBJ2-7; the match to TRBD1 covers 8 bases. Germline-derived CDR1 and CDR2 are DFQATT and SNEGSKA (reference sequence). The CDR3 runs to 14 residues. V lost 3 bases, J lost 5 bases, and 9 bases stayed unmatched. CDR3 region: CSARLGTGYHEQYF. CDR3 coding DNA: TGCAGTGCTAGGCTAGGGACAGGCTACCACGAGCAGTACTTC.

This clonotype was detected ten times or more. The gene calls are TRBV2 and TRBJ2-7; D could derive from TRBD1 or TRBD2 (5 bases each). This CDR3 is 14 amino acids long. Germline V gives CDR1 SNHLY, CDR2 FYNNEI. V lost 0 bases, J lost 0 bases, and 6 bases lay in between. CDR3 loop: CASSEAGGSYEQYF. CDR3 coding DNA: TGTGCCAGCAGTGAAGCTGGGGGCTCCTACGAGCAGTACTTC.

This clonotype was picked up many times. The rearrangement uses TRBV28 and TRBJ1-5; no clear D gene. The CDR3 contains 15 residues. The germline V gene encodes CDR1 MDHEN and CDR2 SYDVKM. The V end was cut by 3 bases, the J end by 2 bases, with 11 bases between. CDR3 nucleotides: TGTGCCAGCAGTTTGCCGTCATCTGGCAATCAGCCCCAGCATTTT. Residues: CASSLPSSGNQPQHF.

This clonotype showed up many times. The V call is TRBV12-3 or TRBV12-4, the J call TRBJ1-2, with 12 bases lining up with TRBD1. J was trimmed by 4 bases and V by 6 bases; bases with no gene match: 3. This CDR3 is 14 amino acids long. The CDR3 loop reads CASRGTGGIYGYTF. The CDR3 DNA is TGTGCCAGCAGAGGGACAGGGGGCATCTATGGCTACACCTTC.

The chain combines TRBV28 with TRBJ2-1; possibly TRBD1 or TRBD2 for D (5 bases each). CDR1 and CDR2 (germline): MDHEN, SYDVKM. The CDR3 covers 13 residues. V was pared by 11 bases and J by 7 bases, with 18 bases between. The CDR3 sequence is CAGNRGKWNEQFF. The CDR3 DNA is TGTGCCGGCAATCGGGGCAAGTGGAATGAGCAGTTCTTC.

This clonotype occurred many times. The V gene is TRBV6-2 or TRBV6-3, the J gene TRBJ1-5; no reliable D call. The CDR3 has 15 residues. V shed 6 bases and J shed 1 base, with 13 bases lying between them. Germline assignment: CDR1 MNHEY and CDR2 SVGEGT. The CDR3 loop is CASSPRQASNQPQHF. CDR3 in DNA: TGTGCCAGCAGCCCCCGGCAGGCAAGCAATCAGCCCCAGCATTTT.

The rearrangement uses TRBV3-1 and TRBJ1-1; D remains ambiguous. This CDR3 contains 14 residues. Germline CDR1 LGHDT, CDR2 YNNKEL (reference sequence). V was cut by 3 bases and J by 1 base, with 9 bases left in between. As DNA, the CDR3 is TGTGCCAGCAGCCAGGCCGGAGAGAACACTGAAGCTTTCTTT. Protein product: CASSQAGENTEAFF.

This sequence joins TRBV2 and TRBJ1-6; TRBD1 might be the D (5 bases). Trimming pared 10 bases from V and 6 bases from J, leaving 19 bases between. CDR3 length: 15 residues. CDR1 SNHLY and CDR2 FYNNEI come from the germline V gene. As DNA, the CDR3 is TGTGCCACCCAGTCAGGAGTGGGGGGTAATTCACCCCTCCACTTT. This encodes CATQSGVGGNSPLHF.

V and J are TRBV5-1 and TRBJ1-1, with D possibly matching TRBD1 (6 bases). Germline V gene sequence: CDR1 SGHRS, CDR2 YFSETQ. The V gene lost 0 bases and the J gene lost 2 bases, with 14 bases spanning the gap. The CDR3 length is 16 residues. In nucleotides, the CDR3 is TGCGCCAGCAGCTTGGAAGGGACAACTAAAAACACTGAAGCTTTCTTT. This gives the protein CASSLEGTTKNTEAFF.

This clonotype was counted at least ten times. CDR3 loop: CASSSKPGTPLHF. CDR3 sequence (DNA): TGTGCCAGCAGCTCTAAGCCGGGGACTCCCCTCCACTTT. The chain links TRBV11-3 to TRBJ1-6; TRBD1 is a possible D gene (5 bases). Trimming stripped 4 bases from V and 13 bases from J, with 14 bases between. Germline-derived CDR1 and CDR2 are SGHNT and YENEEA. The CDR3 is made up of 13 amino acids.

This clonotype was found many times. The CDR3 sequence is CSARPIAGVSYEQYF. CDR3 in DNA: TGCAGTGCTAGACCTATAGCGGGGGTCTCCTACGAGCAGTACTTC. J is TRBJ2-7 and V is TRBV20-1; 9 bases fit TRBD2. Germline values: CDR1 DFQATT, CDR2 SNEGSKA (reference sequence). This CDR3 has 15 residues. V lost 2 bases and J lost 0; bases outside the gene matches: 5.

As to this clonotype: Being one base from a much bigger clone, this may be a read error. The chain combines TRBV25-1 with TRBJ2-7; D unclear. CDR1 MGHDK and CDR2 SYGVNS come from the germline V gene. This CDR3 has 12 amino acids. Trimming took off 2 bases at V and 7 bases at J, with 9 bases between the two ends. CDR3 loop: CASSEDIYEQYF. The CDR3 region has the DNA TGTGCCAGCAGTGAAGATATCTATGAGCAGTACTTC.

This clonotype occurred many times. The V call is TRBV18, the J call TRBJ2-7; 12 nucleotides match TRBD2. V lost 8 bases and J lost 2; bases outside the gene matches: 4. Germline values: CDR1 KGHSH, CDR2 LQKENI. The CDR3 spans 14 residues. The CDR3 spells CASQTSGGTYEQYF. The CDR3 DNA reads as TGTGCCAGCCAAACTAGCGGGGGGACCTACGAGCAGTACTTC.

In this sample, this clonotype turned up a few times. This chain connects TRBV15 to TRBJ1-1; D may be TRBD1 (5 bases). V was trimmed by 2 bases and J by 3 bases, leaving 10 bases between them. The CDR3 has 14 amino acids. From germline, CDR1 is LNHNV and CDR2 YYDKDF (reference sequence). Written as DNA, the CDR3 is TGTGCCACCAGCAGATCCCCCAGGGACACTGAAGCTTTCTTT. This codes for CATSRSPRDTEAFF.